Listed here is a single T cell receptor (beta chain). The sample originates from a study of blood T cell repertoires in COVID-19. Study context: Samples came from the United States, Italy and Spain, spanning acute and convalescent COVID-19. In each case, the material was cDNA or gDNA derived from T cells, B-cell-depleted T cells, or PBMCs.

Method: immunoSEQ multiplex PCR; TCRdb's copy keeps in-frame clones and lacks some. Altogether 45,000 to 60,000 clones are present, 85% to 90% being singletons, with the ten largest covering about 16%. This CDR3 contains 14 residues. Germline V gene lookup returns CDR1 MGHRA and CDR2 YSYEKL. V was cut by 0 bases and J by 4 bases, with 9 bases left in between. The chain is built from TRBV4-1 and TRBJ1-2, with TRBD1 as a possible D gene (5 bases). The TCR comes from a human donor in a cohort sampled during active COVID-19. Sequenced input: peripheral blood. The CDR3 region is CASSQEQAGYGYTF. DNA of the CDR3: TGCGCCAGCAGCCAAGAACAGGCCGGCTATGGCTACACCTTC.